The 31 T cell receptor beta chains in this list originate from one sample, sequenced in a study of cytomegalovirus exposure and HLA in healthy donors. The study ran its PCR with 60 Vbeta and 13 Jbeta primers. The assay was immunoSEQ multiplex PCR, and TCRdb's table has in-frame clones only and misses some. The sample includes 60,000 to 80,000 clones. Sequenced material: PBMCs. The origin of the receptors is a boy between 10 and 17 years old in good health and CMV-seronegative.

V is TRBV19 and J is TRBJ1-2; 10 bases are a match to TRBD1. The germline CDR1 and CDR2 sequences are LNHDA and SQIVND (reference sequence). Trimming took 4 bases from V and 0 from J; bases not matched to a gene: 5. This CDR3 has 16 amino acids. CDR3 coding DNA: TGTGCCAGTAGTAGACAGGGGGCGTACCCTAACTATGGCTACACCTTC. It is translated as CASSRQGAYPNYGYTF.

On this clone: Other DNA sequences from this sample encode an identical CDR3 as well. In DNA, the CDR3 is TGTGCCAGCTCACCATCCAGGGGGACTGAAGCTTTCTTT. Translating it yields CASSPSRGTEAFF. The chain combines TRBV18 with TRBJ1-1; 7 bases map to TRBD1. Germline lookup yields CDR1 KGHSH and CDR2 LQKENI. This CDR3 has 13 residues. J gave up 5 bases and V 2 bases, and 2 bases lay outside the gene matches.

The chain combines TRBV19 with TRBJ1-1; TRBD1 might be the D (6 bases). The V end was cut by 5 bases, the J end by 2 bases, with 21 bases between. Germline CDR1 reads LNHDA; CDR2 reads SQIVND (reference sequence). The CDR3 spans 17 residues. This CDR3 is CASSGRTAAMYNTEAFF. In DNA, the CDR3 is TGTGCCAGTAGTGGTCGGACAGCAGCTATGTATAACACTGAAGCTTTCTTT. The full variable domain, in which reference TRBV19 and TRBJ1-1 provide the parts outside the CDR3, is DGGITQSPKYLFRKEGQNVTLSCEQNLNHDAMYWYRQDPGQGLRLIYYSQIVNDFQKGDIAEGYSVSREKKESFPLTVTSAQKNPTAFYLCASSGRTAAMYNTEAFFGQGTRLTVV.

The CDR3 DNA reads TGTGCCAGCAGTTACGACAGGGGCCCCACCTACGAGCAGTACTTC. Protein product: CASSYDRGPTYEQYF. V and J are TRBV6-5 and TRBJ2-7; 8 bases agree with TRBD1. V lost 2 bases and J lost 2; bases outside the gene matches: 5. CDR1 is MNHEY and CDR2 is SVGAGI in the germline V gene. CDR3 length: 15 amino acids.

This chain joins TRBV5-1 and TRBJ1-4; D gene ambiguous. Germline V gene data show CDR1 as SGHRS and CDR2 as YFSETQ. The ends were cut back, 0 bases at V and 0 bases at J, with 6 bases in the middle. There are 15 residues in the CDR3. In nucleotides, the CDR3 is TGCGCCAGCAGCTTGGGGCCCGCAACTAATGAAAAACTGTTTTTT. As protein: CASSLGPATNEKLFF.

The chain joins TRBV2 to TRBJ2-7; D remains ambiguous. V gave up 6 bases and J gave up 4 bases, with 7 bases separating them. CDR1 is SNHLY, CDR2 FYNNEI, per germline. The CDR3 is made up of 11 amino acids. The CDR3 protein is CASSYGYEQYF. The DNA for the CDR3 is TGTGCCAGCAGCTACGGGTACGAGCAGTACTTC. Combining the CDR3 with reference TRBV2 and TRBJ2-7 gives the whole variable domain EPEVTQTPSHQVTQMGQEVILRCVPISNHLYFYWYRQILGQKVEFLVSFYNNEISEKSEIFDDQFSVERPDGSNFTLKIRSTKLEDSAMYFCASSYGYEQYFGPGTRLTVT.

This sequence joins TRBV5-4 and TRBJ1-1; TRBD1 might be the D (5 bases). The CDR3 covers 15 residues. CDR1 and CDR2 from the germline V gene are SGHNT and YYREEE (reference sequence). The V gene lost 4 bases and the J gene lost 4 bases, with 17 bases spanning the gap. The chain's CDR3 is CASSLGAGMGTEAFF. CDR3 coding DNA: TGTGCCAGCAGCCTTGGGGCGGGAATGGGCACTGAAGCTTTCTTT.

The chain links TRBV6-5 to TRBJ2-2; 8 nucleotides line up with TRBD2. CDR3 length: 14 amino acids. Germline values: CDR1 MNHEY, CDR2 SVGAGI. Trimming at V came to 7 bases and at J to 3 bases, leaving 4 bases not matched to a gene. CDR3 sequence: CASMRGVDTGELFF. Written as DNA, the CDR3 is TGTGCCAGCATGCGGGGGGTCGACACCGGGGAGCTGTTTTTT.

The CDR3 nucleotides read TGTGCCAGCAGCCGATACAGGGGCGAGCAGTACTTC. It is translated as CASSRYRGEQYF. The chain combines TRBV27 with TRBJ2-7; 7 bases are a match to TRBD1. This CDR3 comprises 12 residues. J gave up 6 bases and V 6 bases, and 5 bases lay outside the gene matches. The germline V gene encodes CDR1 MNHEY and CDR2 SMNVEV (reference sequence).

The chain is built from TRBV7-8 and TRBJ1-1; D call uncertain. This CDR3 spans 13 amino acids. Trimming stripped 1 base from V and 7 bases from J, with 10 bases between. Germline lookup yields CDR1 SGHVS and CDR2 FQNEAQ. The CDR3 sequence: CASSLGVGSEAFF. Written as DNA, the CDR3 is TGTGCCAGCAGCTTAGGGGTGGGGAGTGAAGCTTTCTTT.

The rearrangement links TRBV9 to TRBJ1-2, with D perhaps TRBD1 (5 bases). The CDR3 consists of 14 residues. Trimming pared 4 bases from V and 3 bases from J, leaving 13 bases between. Germline V CDR1 and CDR2: SGDLS, YYNGEE. CDR3 nucleotides: TGTGCCAGCAGCCCACAGACAGCCTACTATGGCTACACCTTC. Translated: CASSPQTAYYGYTF.

The chain links TRBV5-1 to TRBJ2-7, with D maybe TRBD2 (6 bases). The CDR3 runs 16 residues. Germline CDR1 and CDR2: SGHRS and YFSETQ. Trimming shortened V by 0 bases and J by 3 bases, and 16 bases separated the two germline ends. The CDR3 loop is CASSLEGSGDFYEQYF. CDR3 bases: TGCGCCAGCAGCTTGGAAGGGTCGGGGGACTTCTACGAGCAGTACTTC.

CDR3 residues: CASSLGTGPWETQYF. CDR3 bases: TGCGCCAGCAGCCTGGGGACTGGACCATGGGAGACCCAGTACTTC. The chain recombines TRBV5-1 with TRBJ2-5, with D possibly TRBD2 on 6 matching bases. The length of the CDR3 is 15 residues. Trimming took off 4 bases at V and 5 bases at J, with 18 bases between the two ends. Germline assignment: CDR1 SGHRS and CDR2 YFSETQ. Supplemented by reference TRBV5-1 and TRBJ2-5, the full variable domain reads KAGVTQTPRYLIKTRGQQVTLSCSPISGHRSVSWYQQTPGQGLQFLFEYFSETQRNKGNFPGRFSGRQFSNSRSEMNVSTLELGDSALYLCASSLGTGPWETQYFGPGTRLLVL.

This chain joins TRBV4-1 and TRBJ2-3, with TRBD2 matching over 11 bases. J was trimmed by 4 bases and V by 5 bases; bases with no gene match: 11. Germline-derived CDR1 and CDR2 are MGHRA and YSYEKL. This CDR3 region has 17 residues. The CDR3 nucleotides read TGCGCCAGCAGCGACCAATTAGCGGGGGGGCATTCAGATACGCAGTATTTT. As protein: CASSDQLAGGHSDTQYF.

This chain connects TRBV30 to TRBJ1-4; D is unresolved. Trimming removed 5 bases at V and 0 bases at J, with 10 bases between. This CDR3 has 14 residues. The germline V gene has CDR1 GTSNPN and CDR2 SVGIG (reference sequence). As DNA, the CDR3 is TGTGCCTGGGTTGACATCGCAACTAATGAAAAACTGTTTTTT. The encoded protein is CAWVDIATNEKLFF.

The CDR3 sequence is CSARTGGNTGELFF. For the CDR3, the DNA is TGCAGCGCCCGGACAGGGGGCAACACCGGGGAGCTGTTTTTT. This rearrangement joins TRBV29-1 to TRBJ2-2, with 11 nucleotides matching TRBD1. Germline V lookup: CDR1 SQVTM, CDR2 ANQGSEA. The CDR3 is 14 amino acids. V lost 7 bases to trimming and J lost 2 bases; unmatched junction nucleotides: 3.

The V and J genes are TRBV7-9 and TRBJ1-2; unclear D gene. Trimming stripped 5 bases from V and 0 bases from J, with 19 bases between. Germline-derived CDR1 and CDR2 are SEHNR and FQNEAQ (reference sequence). The CDR3 has 17 residues. CDR3 residues: CASSRPGVRVPNYGYTF. The DNA of the CDR3 is TGTGCCAGCAGCCGCCCCGGGGTTCGGGTGCCTAACTATGGCTACACCTTC. Full variable domain (rest looked up from reference TRBV7-9 and TRBJ1-2): DTGVSQNPRHKITKRGQNVTFRCDPISEHNRLYWYRQTLGQGPEFLTYFQNEAQLEKSRLLSDRFSAERPKGSFSTLEIQRTEQGDSAMYLCASSRPGVRVPNYGYTFGSGTRLTVV.

This chain uses TRBV6-5 with TRBJ1-2; 10 bases fit TRBD1. After removal of 5 bases from V and 3 bases from J, the junction contained 6 bases not matched to a gene. The germline V gene has CDR1 MNHEY and CDR2 SVGAGI. The CDR3 is 15 amino acids. The CDR3 region has the DNA TGTGCCAGCAGTCCCGGACAGGGGGTTTACTATGGCTACACCTTC. It yields the protein CASSPGQGVYYGYTF.

The chain joins TRBV9 to TRBJ1-2; D is ambiguous. Germline CDR1 SGDLS, CDR2 YYNGEE. Trimming pared 0 bases from V and 6 bases from J, leaving 12 bases between. The CDR3 sequence is 14 residues long. CDR3 sequence (DNA): TGTGCCAGCAGCGTAGCAAAAGGCGGAAATGGCTACACCTTC. It specifies CASSVAKGGNGYTF.

The chain recombines TRBV6-1 with TRBJ1-2; a possible D gene is TRBD1 (5 bases). V shed 7 bases and J shed 8 bases, with 20 bases lying between them. The CDR3 sequence is 14 residues long. Germline CDR1 is MNHNS and CDR2 is SASEGT. The CDR3 DNA follows: TGTGCCAGCACGGGGGGTGGAGCAGGGAACGGCTACACCTTC. Translation: CASTGGGAGNGYTF.

DNA of the CDR3: TGCAGCGTTTCAGGGCCCGGGGAGCTGTTTTTT. This encodes CSVSGPGELFF. J is TRBJ2-2 and V is TRBV29-1; weak D call: TRBD1 (5 bases). The length of the CDR3 is 11 residues. V gave up 5 bases and J gave up 6 bases, with 7 bases separating them. Per germline, CDR1 SQVTM and CDR2 ANQGSEA.

The chain couples TRBV4-1 to TRBJ1-5; 9 nucleotides line up with TRBD1. V shed 4 bases and J 5 bases; nucleotides not matched to a gene: 6. CDR3 length equals 15 residues. Germline V gene data show CDR1 as MGHRA and CDR2 as YSYEKL. The CDR3 DNA reads as TGCGCCAGCAGCCCACAGGGACAGGGATATCAGCCCCAGCATTTT. It is translated as CASSPQGQGYQPQHF.

The chain recombines TRBV19 with TRBJ1-1, with D possibly TRBD1 on 6 matching bases. The V gene's germline CDR1 is LNHDA and CDR2 SQIVND (reference sequence). The V gene lost 3 bases and the J gene lost 6 bases, with 23 bases spanning the gap. The CDR3 totals 17 residues. In nucleotides, the CDR3 is TGTGCCAGTAGTATCTGGAGTGTAGGGCAGGGGTTATCTGAAGCTTTCTTT. It encodes CASSIWSVGQGLSEAFF.

This chain links TRBV5-6 with TRBJ1-2; D remains ambiguous. Germline V gene data show CDR1 as SGHDT and CDR2 as YYEEEE. The length of the CDR3 is 13 residues. V lost 2 bases and J lost 8, with 13 bases in between. The CDR3 DNA follows: TGTGCCAGCAGCTTTGATCCTCTGGAGGGCTACACCTTC. Its translation is CASSFDPLEGYTF. The variable domain in full, completed from reference TRBV5-6 and TRBJ1-2, reads DAGVTQSPTHLIKTRGQQVTLRCSPKSGHDTVSWYQQALGQGPQFIFQYYEEEERQRGNFPDRFSGHQFPNYSSELNVNALLLGDSALYLCASSFDPLEGYTFGSGTRLTVV.

The chain recombines TRBV29-1 with TRBJ1-2; 8 bases align to TRBD1. Looked up from germline, CDR1 is SQVTM and CDR2 is ANQGSEA. Germline trimming cut 7 bases from V and 1 base from J; bases unmatched to any gene: 5. This CDR3 region has 13 residues. CDR3 region: CSARQGINYGYTF. In DNA form, the CDR3 reads TGCAGCGCTCGACAGGGGATTAACTATGGCTACACCTTC.

The chain employs TRBV5-1 and TRBJ2-5; 13 bases align to TRBD2. The V gene's germline CDR1 is SGHRS and CDR2 YFSETQ. The CDR3 consists of 19 residues. V lost 0 bases and J lost 4; bases outside the gene matches: 12. The CDR3 is CASSLDGLAGVPPRETQYF. CDR3 coding DNA: TGCGCCAGCAGCTTGGATGGACTAGCGGGAGTACCCCCTAGAGAGACCCAGTACTTC.

The chain is built from TRBV4-1 and TRBJ1-1, with D maybe TRBD1 (5 bases). This CDR3 has 15 residues. Trimming shortened V by 2 bases and J by 0 bases, and 10 bases separated the two germline ends. Germline lookup yields CDR1 MGHRA and CDR2 YSYEKL. This chain's CDR3 is CASSQSGQMNTEAFF. CDR3 nucleotide sequence: TGCGCCAGCAGCCAATCAGGACAAATGAACACTGAAGCTTTCTTT.

The CDR3 DNA reads as TGTGCCAGCAGCTCCGGACAGGTGAACACTGAAGCTTTCTTT. Translating gives CASSSGQVNTEAFF. The rearrangement uses TRBV7-9 and TRBJ1-1; 7 bases are shared with TRBD1. CDR3 length: 14 amino acids. With V trimmed by 4 bases and J by 0 bases, 2 bases remained unmatched. The germline V gene encodes CDR1 SEHNR and CDR2 FQNEAQ (reference sequence).

This chain links TRBV4-2 with TRBJ2-5, with 14 bases identical to TRBD2. Germline values: CDR1 LGHNA, CDR2 YNFKEQ. V was pared by 4 bases and J by 5 bases, with 6 bases of the junction left unmatched. The CDR3 is 16 amino acids. This CDR3 is CASSPRTSGRRETQYF. CDR3 DNA: TGTGCCAGCAGCCCACGGACTAGCGGGAGGCGGGAGACCCAGTACTTC.

This sequence joins TRBV6-1 and TRBJ1-1, with 7 bases fitting TRBD1. Germline CDR1 is MNHNS and CDR2 is SASEGT. The CDR3 is 13 residues long. V lost 7 bases to trimming and J lost 7 bases; unmatched junction nucleotides: 9. CDR3 nucleotides: TGTGCCAGCATTTTCTCCGGGACAGTTGAAGCTTTCTTT. Translated, it gives CASIFSGTVEAFF.

This rearrangement joins TRBV5-6 to TRBJ2-1; D remains ambiguous. With 1 base removed from V and 0 bases from J, the gap between germline ends came to 11 bases. The CDR3 sequence is 16 residues long. Germline assignment: CDR1 SGHDT and CDR2 YYEEEE. CDR3 sequence reads: CASSLWVRSSYNEQFF. CDR3 nucleotide sequence: TGTGCCAGCAGCTTGTGGGTGCGGAGCTCCTACAATGAGCAGTTCTTC.